A single sample is the source of the 7 T cell receptor beta chains below, sequenced in a study of control samples from healthy donors and cancer patients. TCRdb's table, derived via immunoSEQ multiplex PCR, lists solely in-frame clones and lacks some. Of about 130,000 clones in the sample, roughly 84% are singletons; the top ten hold roughly 3.2%. Sequencing used blood. Receptor source: a man in his fifties in good health.

The rearrangement links TRBV18 to TRBJ1-5, with D maybe TRBD1 (5 bases). Germline loops: CDR1 KGHSH, CDR2 LQKENI. The CDR3 sequence is 12 residues long. V was trimmed by 4 bases and J by 4 bases, leaving 5 bases between them. DNA of the CDR3: TGTGCCAGCTCACAGGGGAATCAGCCCCAGCATTTT. Protein: CASSQGNQPQHF.

V is TRBV5-1 and J is TRBJ2-3, with a possible D match to TRBD2 (6 bases). Trimming took 7 bases from V and 2 from J, leaving 14 bases between them. CDR3 length: 14 amino acids. The V gene's germline CDR1 is SGHRS and CDR2 YFSETQ. CDR3 nucleotide sequence: TGCGCCAGCCGTCGTACGGGGGTCACAGATACGCAGTATTTT. It codes for CASRRTGVTDTQYF.

V is TRBV18 and J is TRBJ2-7; 7 positions match TRBD1. CDR1 is KGHSH and CDR2 is LQKENI in the germline V gene. The J segment lost 3 bases and the V segment lost 2 bases, leaving 4 bases of the junction unmatched. The CDR3 consists of 14 residues. DNA of the CDR3: TGTGCCAGCTCACCAGAGGCAGGGGGCTACGAGCAGTACTTC. The encoded protein is CASSPEAGGYEQYF. Supplemented by reference TRBV18 and TRBJ2-7, the full variable domain reads NAGVMQNPRHLVRRRGQEARLRCSPMKGHSHVYWYRQLPEEGLKFMVYLQKENIIDESGMPKERFSAEFPKEGPSILRIQQVVRGDSAAYFCASSPEAGGYEQYFGPGTRLTVT.

The chain combines TRBV3-1 (or the pseudogene TRBV3-2) with TRBJ2-5; 14 positions agree with TRBD2. The germline gives CDR1 LGHDT, CDR2 YNNKEL (reference sequence). The J segment lost 3 bases and the V segment lost 3 bases, leaving 12 bases of the junction unmatched. This CDR3 has 19 amino acids. The CDR3 DNA reads TGTGCCAGCAGCCACGTATTACGACTAGCGGGGGGGAGGGAAGAGACCCAGTACTTC. Protein: CASSHVLRLAGGREETQYF.

This clone was picked up one time. This sequence joins TRBV13 and TRBJ1-4; 7 positions agree with TRBD1. Germline V gene lookup returns CDR1 PRHDT and CDR2 FYEKMQ (reference sequence). This CDR3 contains 14 residues. The junction had 6 bases not matched to a gene; V was cut back by 8 bases and J by 3 bases. CDR3 DNA sequence: TGTGCCAGCTCCCGGGACAGCTCTAATGAAAAACTGTTTTTT. It is translated as CASSRDSSNEKLFF. The complete variable domain, with remaining parts taken from reference TRBV13 and TRBJ1-4, reads AAGVIQSPRHLIKEKRETATLKCYPIPRHDTVYWYQQGPGQDPQFLISFYEKMQSDKGSIPDRFSAQQFSDYHSELNMSSLELGDSALYFCASSRDSSNEKLFFGSGTQLSVL.

This chain uses TRBV5-4 with TRBJ1-2; 7 bases are a match to TRBD1. The CDR3 extends over 17 amino acids. Germline V gives CDR1 SGHNT, CDR2 YYREEE (reference sequence). Unmatched junction bases numbered 15, after V lost 0 bases and J lost 7 bases. Written as DNA, the CDR3 is TGTGCCAGCAGCTTGGACCGTGTCGACAGGGTTTGGACTGGCTACACCTTC. Encoded protein: CASSLDRVDRVWTGYTF.

The chain joins TRBV18 to TRBJ2-7, with 14 nucleotides matching TRBD2. J was trimmed by 7 bases and V by 6 bases; bases with no gene match: 8. This CDR3 contains 15 residues. Germline CDR1 is KGHSH and CDR2 is LQKENI. CDR3 loop: CASSPGLAGGLEQYF. For the CDR3, the DNA is TGTGCCAGCTCCCCCGGACTAGCGGGGGGTCTTGAGCAGTACTTC.